The source of this TCR beta chain is a study of neurological immune-mediated disorders. The CDR3 extends over 14 amino acids. Deletions cut 1 base from V and 3 bases from J, with 8 bases between. CDR1 SGHRS and CDR2 YFSETQ come from the germline V gene. The cDNA came from 5'RACE with 10-nucleotide random UMIs. Each CDR3 protein is one row after TCRdb ran MiXCR on the 5' RACE reads. The table includes under 80,000 distinct CDR3 sequences, about 9.5% detected once. The sample holds many counts of this clonotype. The TCR was taken from a man between 50 and 59 years old in good health. The rearrangement joins TRBV5-1 to TRBJ2-1, with D possibly being TRBD2 (5 bases). Sequencing was performed on PBMCs. CDR3 nucleotides: TGCGCCAGCAGCTTGACGGGGAGCTACAATGAGCAGTTCTTC. It translates to CASSLTGSYNEQFF.